The entry below describes one T cell receptor beta chain. The germline gives CDR1 SEHNR, CDR2 FQNEAQ (reference sequence). Losses at the gene ends were 5 bases for V and 0 bases for J; bases not matched to a gene: 2. CDR3 length: 15 amino acids. Per the study methods: Researchers report that nucleated cell counts were estimated from reference gene primer amplification. The protocol was immunoSEQ multiplex PCR, while the TCRdb copy is restricted to in-frame clones and leaves out a portion. From that table come the V and J calls and clone size; the DNA was used to work out D and trimming. The repertoire holds 220,000 or so clones, with 80% to 85% as singletons. This entry belongs to a study of blood T cell repertoires in COVID-19. At the level of the study: From the United States, Italy and Spain came samples of acute and convalescent COVID-19. T cells, B-cell-depleted T cells, or PBMCs supplied cDNA or gDNA.

This receptor was taken from a woman under 40 who had recovered from COVID-19. The material sequenced was peripheral blood. The rearrangement uses TRBV7-9 and TRBJ2-1; 9 nucleotides align to TRBD2. The CDR3, as DNA: TGTGCCAGCAGCACTAGCGGGCGCTCCTACAATGAGCAGTTCTTC. Translated, it gives CASSTSGRSYNEQFF.